The rows below give T cell receptor beta chains drawn from one sample of a study of T cells in Graves' hyperthyroidism and ophthalmopathy. One entry per CDR3 protein results from TCRdb running MiXCR on the multiplex PCR reads. The sample lists roughly 380,000 distinct CDR3 sequences; about 15% were seen once. The sequencing sample was made of blood. These receptors originate from a woman in her sixties with Graves' hyperthyroidism. CDR3s include the opening cysteine and the closing phenylalanine or tryptophan. Each record gives: J gene, D gene, clone size, V gene, CDR3 DNA, CDR3 protein. A D gene is named only where the DNA matches it firmly. Clone size is not always given. Where it is, it says once, few, many or a class for expanded clones.

j_call: TRBJ1-5; d_call: -; clone_size: many; v_call: TRBV7-8; cdr3_nt: TGTGCCAGCAGCTCGATGGGAAATCAGCCCCAGCATTTT; cdr3_aa: CASSSMGNQPQHF
j_call: TRBJ2-3; d_call: TRBD1; clone_size: many; v_call: TRBV7-9; cdr3_nt: TGTGCCAGCAGCTTAAATACAGGGGGCCGGGATACGCAGTATTTT; cdr3_aa: CASSLNTGGRDTQYF
j_call: TRBJ2-7; d_call: -; clone_size: many; v_call: TRBV10-2; cdr3_nt: TGCGCCAGCAGTGGGCCCACCTACGAGCAGTACTTC; cdr3_aa: CASSGPTYEQYF
j_call: TRBJ2-7; d_call: TRBD1; clone_size: -; v_call: TRBV5-4; cdr3_nt: TGTGCCAGCAGCTCTCCCCCGGGACAGGGGTCCTACGAGCAGTACTTC; cdr3_aa: CASSSPPGQGSYEQYF
j_call: TRBJ1-1; d_call: -; clone_size: many; v_call: TRBV30; cdr3_nt: TGTGCCTGGAGTAGAACAGGGAGCACTGAAGCTTTCTTT; cdr3_aa: CAWSRTGSTEAFF
j_call: TRBJ2-6; d_call: -; clone_size: -; v_call: TRBV18; cdr3_nt: TGTGCCAGCTCAGGTAGATCTCGCCTGGGGAGTGGGGCCAACGTCCTGACTTTC; cdr3_aa: CASSGRSRLGSGANVLTF
j_call: TRBJ2-6; d_call: -; clone_size: few; v_call: TRBV6-1; cdr3_nt: TGTGCCAGCAGTCCCCGCTCTGGGGCCAACGTCCTGACTTTC; cdr3_aa: CASSPRSGANVLTF
j_call: TRBJ1-2; d_call: -; clone_size: few; v_call: TRBV6-1; cdr3_nt: TGTGCCAGCAGGACATTATTCCCATATGGCTACACCTTC; cdr3_aa: CASRTLFPYGYTF
j_call: TRBJ2-7; d_call: -; clone_size: many; v_call: TRBV2; cdr3_nt: TGTGCCAGCAGTGAAGGGATCGCGGGGTACAACGAGCAGTACTTC; cdr3_aa: CASSEGIAGYNEQYF
j_call: TRBJ2-7; d_call: TRBD1; clone_size: many; v_call: TRBV7-3; cdr3_nt: TGTGCCAGCAGCTCAGGGACAGGGGAGCAGCAGTACTTC; cdr3_aa: CASSSGTGEQQYF
j_call: TRBJ2-3; d_call: -; clone_size: few; v_call: TRBV20-1; cdr3_nt: TGCAGTGCTAGAGATTCGGGGAGCACAGATACGCAGTATTTT; cdr3_aa: CSARDSGSTDTQYF
j_call: TRBJ1-4; d_call: -; clone_size: many; v_call: TRBV18; cdr3_nt: TGTGCCAGCTCACCAGTACGGGCGAATGAAAAACTGTTTTTT; cdr3_aa: CASSPVRANEKLFF
j_call: TRBJ2-3; d_call: -; clone_size: many; v_call: TRBV29-1; cdr3_nt: TGCAGCGGCGGACGGGGACCTTTAGATACGCAGTATTTT; cdr3_aa: CSGGRGPLDTQYF